Below, one T cell receptor (beta chain) is given with its context. Its antigen is undetermined. CDR3 length equals 13 residues. Germline-derived CDR1 and CDR2 are MNHNS and SASEGT. Trimming shortened V by 2 bases and J by 7 bases, and 12 bases separated the two germline ends. The sample originates from a study of cytomegalovirus exposure and HLA in healthy donors. Study-wide points: Presence/absence analyses assumed roughly uniform sequencing depth across donors. Specificity of a few CMV-associated chains for CMV antigens was verified in vitro. The study reported that TCR beta sequences accurately predicted HLA-A and HLA-B alleles in most subjects.

Healthy bone marrow donors formed the donor group. The PCR was carried out with 60 Vbeta primers and 13 Jbeta primers. Data came from immunoSEQ multiplex PCR; TCRdb stores just in-frame clones and leaves some out. The sample yields 210,000 or so clones, 70% to 80% seen once. This chain links TRBV6-1 with TRBJ2-7; D gene ambiguous. Sequenced sample: PBMCs. This TCR came from a girl aged 2-10 years in good health and CMV-seronegative. The CDR3 protein is CASSEFSYGEQYF. CDR3 DNA: TGTGCCAGCAGTGAATTCTCCTACGGGGAGCAGTACTTC.